This TCR beta chain was identified during a study of blood T cell repertoires in COVID-19. For the study at large: COVID-19 samples, acute and convalescent, were from the United States, Italy and Spain. Sample material is recorded as cDNA or gDNA derived from T cells, B-cell-depleted T cells, or PBMCs.

V lost 3 bases, J lost 3 bases, and 8 bases lay in between. The CDR3 spans 13 residues. The germline CDR1 and CDR2 sequences are SGHNT and YENEEA. Source study methods: Amplification from reference gene primers served as the basis for estimated nucleated cell counts. Sequencing used immunoSEQ multiplex PCR; TCRdb keeps in-frame clones, though not all of them. That table is the source of V, J and clone size, and D and trimming were worked out from the DNA. The sample includes 95,000 to 100,000 clones, over 80% seen only once; the top ten take 4.5% to 6%. Sequencing was done on a sample of peripheral blood. The V call is TRBV11-3, the J call TRBJ1-1; D call uncertain. This receptor was taken from a man between 50 and 59 years old with active COVID-19. CDR3: CASSLNGDTEAFF. The CDR3, as DNA: TGTGCCAGCAGCTTGAATGGAGACACTGAAGCTTTCTTT.